This T cell receptor (beta chain) comes out of a study of blood T cell repertoires in COVID-19. Study details: COVID-19 samples, acute and convalescent, were from the United States, Italy and Spain. Nucleic acid was either cDNA or gDNA, and it came from T cells, B-cell-depleted T cells, or PBMCs.

How the authors handled the data: Cell counts per sample came from amplifying reference gene primers. Generated by immunoSEQ multiplex PCR, the TCRdb table keeps only in-frame clones and is missing some. V, J and clone size are those of that table, while D and trimming were read from the DNA. Of about 240,000 clones listed, approximately 78% are singletons. CDR1 and CDR2 from the germline V gene are ENHRY and SYGVKD. This CDR3 spans 14 amino acids. J lost 4 bases, V lost 9 bases, and 9 bases had no gene match. The chain recombines TRBV10-3 with TRBJ2-3, with 8 bases that match TRBD2. The TCR sequence derives from a woman aged 60 to 75 with active or convalescent COVID-19. Sequencing used peripheral blood. This CDR3 reads CAMGAGGGADTQYF. CDR3 in DNA: TGTGCCATGGGGGCCGGGGGGGGCGCAGATACGCAGTATTTT.